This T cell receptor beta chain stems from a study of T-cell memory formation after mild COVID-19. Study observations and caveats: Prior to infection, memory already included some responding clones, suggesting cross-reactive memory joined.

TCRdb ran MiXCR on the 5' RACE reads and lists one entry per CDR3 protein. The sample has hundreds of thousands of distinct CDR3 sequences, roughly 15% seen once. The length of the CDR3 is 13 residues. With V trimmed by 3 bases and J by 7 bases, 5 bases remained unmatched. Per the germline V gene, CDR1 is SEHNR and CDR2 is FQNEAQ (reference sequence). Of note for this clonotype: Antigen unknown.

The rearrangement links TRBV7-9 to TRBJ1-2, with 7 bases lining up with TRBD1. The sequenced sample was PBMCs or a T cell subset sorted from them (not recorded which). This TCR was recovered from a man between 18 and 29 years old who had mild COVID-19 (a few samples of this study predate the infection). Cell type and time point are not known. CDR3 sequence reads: CASSFPGGFGYTF. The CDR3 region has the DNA TGTGCCAGCAGCTTCCCAGGGGGGTTTGGCTACACCTTC. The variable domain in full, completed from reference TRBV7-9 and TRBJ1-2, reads DTGVSQNPRHKITKRGQNVTFRCDPISEHNRLYWYRQTLGQGPEFLTYFQNEAQLEKSRLLSDRFSAERPKGSFSTLEIQRTEQGDSAMYLCASSFPGGFGYTFGSGTRLTVV.